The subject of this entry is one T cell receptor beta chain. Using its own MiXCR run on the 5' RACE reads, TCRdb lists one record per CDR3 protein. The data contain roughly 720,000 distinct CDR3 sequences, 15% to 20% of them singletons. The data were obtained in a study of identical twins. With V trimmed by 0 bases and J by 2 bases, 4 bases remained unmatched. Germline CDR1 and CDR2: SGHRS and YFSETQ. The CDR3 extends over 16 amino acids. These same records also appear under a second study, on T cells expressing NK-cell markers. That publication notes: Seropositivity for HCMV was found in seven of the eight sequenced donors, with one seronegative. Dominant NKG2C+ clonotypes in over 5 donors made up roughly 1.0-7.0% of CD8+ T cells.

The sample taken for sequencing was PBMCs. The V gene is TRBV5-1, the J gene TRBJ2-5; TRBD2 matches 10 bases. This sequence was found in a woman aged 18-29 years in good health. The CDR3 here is CASSLGLAGEQETQYF. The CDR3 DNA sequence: TGCGCCAGCAGCTTGGGGCTAGCGGGGGAACAAGAGACCCAGTACTTC.